This TCR beta chain is from a study of blood T cell repertoires in COVID-19. CDR1 LGHNA and CDR2 YSLEER come from the germline V gene. The CDR3 is made up of 16 amino acids. Trimming took 4 bases from V and 0 from J, leaving 12 bases between them. Clones were read by immunoSEQ multiplex PCR, and TCRdb kept only the in-frame ones, dropping some. The data contain a few hundred thousand clones, around 90% of them singletons. The chain combines TRBV4-3 with TRBJ2-2, with a weak D call TRBD1 (5 bases). The TCR sequence derives from a man younger than 30 with active or convalescent COVID-19. Sequencing was carried out using peripheral blood. CDR3 bases: TGCGCCAGCAGCCCCTACAGGACAACGAACACCGGGGAGCTGTTTTTT. Translated, it gives CASSPYRTTNTGELFF.